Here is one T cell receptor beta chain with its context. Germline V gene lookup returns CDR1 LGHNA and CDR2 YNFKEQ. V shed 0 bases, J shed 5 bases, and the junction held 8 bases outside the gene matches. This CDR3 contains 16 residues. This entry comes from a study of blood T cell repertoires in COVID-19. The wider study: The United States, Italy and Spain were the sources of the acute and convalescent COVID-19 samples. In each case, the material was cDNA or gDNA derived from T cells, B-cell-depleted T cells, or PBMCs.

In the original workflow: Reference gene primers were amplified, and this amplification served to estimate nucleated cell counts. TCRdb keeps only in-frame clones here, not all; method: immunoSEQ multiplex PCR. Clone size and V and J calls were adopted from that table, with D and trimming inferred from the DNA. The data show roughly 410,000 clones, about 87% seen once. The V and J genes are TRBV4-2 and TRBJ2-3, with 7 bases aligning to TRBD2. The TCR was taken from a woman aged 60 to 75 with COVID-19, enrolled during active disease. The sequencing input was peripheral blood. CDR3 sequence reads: CASSQDAAGVGDTQYF. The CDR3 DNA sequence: TGTGCCAGCAGCCAAGATGCGGCGGGGGTTGGAGATACGCAGTATTTT.